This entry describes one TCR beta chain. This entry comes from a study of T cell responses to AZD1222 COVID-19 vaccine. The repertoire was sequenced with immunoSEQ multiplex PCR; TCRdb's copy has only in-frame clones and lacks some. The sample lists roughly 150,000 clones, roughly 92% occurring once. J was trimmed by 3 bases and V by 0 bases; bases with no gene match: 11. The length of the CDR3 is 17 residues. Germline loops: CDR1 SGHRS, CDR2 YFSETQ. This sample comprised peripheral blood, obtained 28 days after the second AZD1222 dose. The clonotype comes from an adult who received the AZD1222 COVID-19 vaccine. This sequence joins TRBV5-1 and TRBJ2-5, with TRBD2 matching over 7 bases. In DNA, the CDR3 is TGCGCCAGCAGCTTGGTGGCCGGGTTGGCGGGGGAAGAGACCCAGTACTTC. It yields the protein CASSLVAGLAGEETQYF.